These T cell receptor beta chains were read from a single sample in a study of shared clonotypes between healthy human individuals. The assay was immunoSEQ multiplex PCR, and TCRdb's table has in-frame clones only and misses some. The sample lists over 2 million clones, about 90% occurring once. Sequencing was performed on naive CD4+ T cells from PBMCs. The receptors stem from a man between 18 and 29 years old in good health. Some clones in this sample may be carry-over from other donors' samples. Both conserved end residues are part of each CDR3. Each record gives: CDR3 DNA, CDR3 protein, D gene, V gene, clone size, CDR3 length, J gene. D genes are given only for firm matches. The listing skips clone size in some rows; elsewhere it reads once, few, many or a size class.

cdr3_nt: TGTGCCAGTCAGACTAGCGGCCAAGAGACCCAGTACTTC
cdr3_aa: CASQTSGQETQYF
d_call: TRBD2
v_call: TRBV6-5
clone_size: .
cdr3_length: 13
j_call: TRBJ2-5

cdr3_nt: TGTGCCAGCAGCGGGGCTAGAGATACGCAGTATTTT
cdr3_aa: CASSGARDTQYF
d_call: .
v_call: TRBV11-1
clone_size: .
cdr3_length: 12
j_call: TRBJ2-3

cdr3_nt: TGTGCTAGTGCCCCCCCCATCGGGGAGCAGTTCTTC
cdr3_aa: CASAPPIGEQFF
d_call: .
v_call: TRBV12-5
clone_size: .
cdr3_length: 12
j_call: TRBJ2-1

cdr3_nt: TGTGCCAGCAGCAAAGGTCGGGGCCGGAACTATGGCTACACCTTC
cdr3_aa: CASSKGRGRNYGYTF
d_call: .
v_call: TRBV5-8
clone_size: .
cdr3_length: 15
j_call: TRBJ1-2

cdr3_nt: TGCGCCAGCAGCCGCGGACTAGCGGGACAAGAGACCCAGTACTTC
cdr3_aa: CASSRGLAGQETQYF
d_call: TRBD2
v_call: TRBV5-1
clone_size: .
cdr3_length: 15
j_call: TRBJ2-5

cdr3_nt: TGTGCCATCAGTGAACTGGGCGATGGCTACACCTTC
cdr3_aa: CAISELGDGYTF
d_call: .
v_call: TRBV10-3
clone_size: few
cdr3_length: 12
j_call: TRBJ1-2

cdr3_nt: TGTGCCAGCCATACAGGGACGTATGCTTTCTTT
cdr3_aa: CASHTGTYAFF
d_call: .
v_call: TRBV28
clone_size: few
cdr3_length: 11
j_call: TRBJ1-1

cdr3_nt: TGTGCCAGTAGTACCCGACAGGGGACAGATACGCAGTATTTT
cdr3_aa: CASSTRQGTDTQYF
d_call: TRBD1
v_call: TRBV19
clone_size: .
cdr3_length: 14
j_call: TRBJ2-3

cdr3_nt: TGCGCCAGCAGCCAGACTAGCGGGCGAGAGACCCAGTACTTC
cdr3_aa: CASSQTSGRETQYF
d_call: TRBD2
v_call: TRBV5-1
clone_size: .
cdr3_length: 14
j_call: TRBJ2-5

cdr3_nt: TGTGCCAGCAGCCAATCCTCGGGACTAGCGGGAGGGCCCCACACCGGGGAGCTGTTTTTT
cdr3_aa: CASSQSSGLAGGPHTGELFF
d_call: TRBD2
v_call: TRBV4-2
clone_size: .
cdr3_length: 20
j_call: TRBJ2-2

cdr3_nt: TGTGCCAGCAGCTTATTAGGACAGAGCTCCTACGAGCAGTACTTC
cdr3_aa: CASSLLGQSSYEQYF
d_call: .
v_call: TRBV7-6
clone_size: .
cdr3_length: 15
j_call: TRBJ2-7

cdr3_nt: TGTGCCAGCAGCGGGACTGCTAGCTCCTACAATGAGCAGTTCTTC
cdr3_aa: CASSGTASSYNEQFF
d_call: .
v_call: TRBV5-4
clone_size: .
cdr3_length: 15
j_call: TRBJ2-1

cdr3_nt: TGTGCCAGCAGCCGGACAGGAGACGGCACTGAAGCTTTCTTT
cdr3_aa: CASSRTGDGTEAFF
d_call: TRBD1
v_call: TRBV2
clone_size: .
cdr3_length: 14
j_call: TRBJ1-1

cdr3_nt: TGTGCCAGCAGTGAACGATCGTACGAGCAGTACTTC
cdr3_aa: CASSERSYEQYF
d_call: .
v_call: TRBV6-1
clone_size: .
cdr3_length: 12
j_call: TRBJ2-7

cdr3_nt: TGTGCCAGCAGTTCGGGACAGTTCACCGGGGAGCTGTTTTTT
cdr3_aa: CASSSGQFTGELFF
d_call: TRBD1
v_call: TRBV27
clone_size: .
cdr3_length: 14
j_call: TRBJ2-2

cdr3_nt: TGTGCCAGTAGTATGTGGGGTCTAGCGGGGACGAACACCGGGGAGCTGTTTTTT
cdr3_aa: CASSMWGLAGTNTGELFF
d_call: TRBD2
v_call: TRBV19
clone_size: .
cdr3_length: 18
j_call: TRBJ2-2

cdr3_nt: TGTGCCAGCAGCCAGTTTACCGTCCCCTACGAGCAGTACTTC
cdr3_aa: CASSQFTVPYEQYF
d_call: .
v_call: TRBV14
clone_size: .
cdr3_length: 14
j_call: TRBJ2-7

cdr3_nt: TGCGCCAGCAGCCAAGCCCCCCCTGGGAACAGGGAGAACGAGCAGTACTTC
cdr3_aa: CASSQAPPGNRENEQYF
d_call: .
v_call: TRBV4-3
clone_size: .
cdr3_length: 17
j_call: TRBJ2-7

cdr3_nt: TGCGCCAGCAGCTTGGATACAGGGAGGGCAAACGAGCAGTACTTC
cdr3_aa: CASSLDTGRANEQYF
d_call: .
v_call: TRBV5-1
clone_size: .
cdr3_length: 15
j_call: TRBJ2-7

cdr3_nt: TGTGCCAGCAGCTTAGGGCTAGCGGGATTGGGCTACGAGCAGTACTTC
cdr3_aa: CASSLGLAGLGYEQYF
d_call: TRBD2
v_call: TRBV11-2
clone_size: .
cdr3_length: 16
j_call: TRBJ2-7

cdr3_nt: TGTGCCAGCTCAACTAAACAGGGCTGGGAGCAGTACTTC
cdr3_aa: CASSTKQGWEQYF
d_call: .
v_call: TRBV18
clone_size: .
cdr3_length: 13
j_call: TRBJ2-7

cdr3_nt: TGCGCCAGCAGCCAAGTTCCTCCGACGCGGGGGAATAATTCACCCCTCCACTTT
cdr3_aa: CASSQVPPTRGNNSPLHF
d_call: .
v_call: TRBV4-1
clone_size: .
cdr3_length: 18
j_call: TRBJ1-6

cdr3_nt: TGTGCCAGCAGTGGGGACACCCTTGGCTATGCTTTCTTT
cdr3_aa: CASSGDTLGYAFF
d_call: .
v_call: TRBV25-1
clone_size: .
cdr3_length: 13
j_call: TRBJ1-1

cdr3_nt: TGCGCCAGCAGCCAAGAGGTGGGGTCGGAGAATCAGCCCCAGCATTTT
cdr3_aa: CASSQEVGSENQPQHF
d_call: .
v_call: TRBV4-1
clone_size: .
cdr3_length: 16
j_call: TRBJ1-5

cdr3_nt: TGCGCCAGCAGCCAAGATTTGAGAGGGTACTATGGCTACACCTTC
cdr3_aa: CASSQDLRGYYGYTF
d_call: .
v_call: TRBV4-3
clone_size: .
cdr3_length: 15
j_call: TRBJ1-2

cdr3_nt: TGTGCCTGGCACAGCGGGAGGGGTTACGAGCAGTACTTC
cdr3_aa: CAWHSGRGYEQYF
d_call: TRBD2
v_call: TRBV30
clone_size: .
cdr3_length: 13
j_call: TRBJ2-7

cdr3_nt: TGTGCCAGCAGGGCCATGAACACTGAAGCTTTCTTT
cdr3_aa: CASRAMNTEAFF
d_call: .
v_call: TRBV2
clone_size: .
cdr3_length: 12
j_call: TRBJ1-1

cdr3_nt: TGTGCCAGCAGTCCTCAGGACCGTGAGCAGTTCTTC
cdr3_aa: CASSPQDREQFF
d_call: .
v_call: TRBV28
clone_size: .
cdr3_length: 12
j_call: TRBJ2-1

cdr3_nt: TGTGCCAGCTGGCTAGCGGACTACAATGAGCAGTTCTTC
cdr3_aa: CASWLADYNEQFF
d_call: TRBD2
v_call: TRBV2
clone_size: once
cdr3_length: 13
j_call: TRBJ2-1

cdr3_nt: TGTGCCAGCAGCCAGATCGGGACGTCAAACATTCAGTACTTC
cdr3_aa: CASSQIGTSNIQYF
d_call: .
v_call: TRBV5-5
clone_size: .
cdr3_length: 14
j_call: TRBJ2-4

cdr3_nt: TGCGCCAGCAGCTTAGACGGACGGTACAATCAGCCCCAGCATTTT
cdr3_aa: CASSLDGRYNQPQHF
d_call: .
v_call: TRBV5-1
clone_size: .
cdr3_length: 15
j_call: TRBJ1-5

cdr3_nt: TGTGCCAGCAGACTCCAAGGGGGCGGGTACGAGCAGTACTTC
cdr3_aa: CASRLQGGGYEQYF
d_call: TRBD1
v_call: TRBV27
clone_size: .
cdr3_length: 14
j_call: TRBJ2-7

cdr3_nt: TGTGCCAGCAGCTTAGGACAGGGGAACACTGAAGCTTTCTTT
cdr3_aa: CASSLGQGNTEAFF
d_call: TRBD1
v_call: TRBV7-2
clone_size: .
cdr3_length: 14
j_call: TRBJ1-1

cdr3_nt: TGTGCCAGCAGCGTAAGGGACCTGGAGCCCCAGTACTTC
cdr3_aa: CASSVRDLEPQYF
d_call: .
v_call: TRBV9
clone_size: .
cdr3_length: 13
j_call: TRBJ2-5

cdr3_nt: TGTGCCTGGAGTGTCTATTACACAGATACGCAGTATTTT
cdr3_aa: CAWSVYYTDTQYF
d_call: .
v_call: TRBV30
clone_size: .
cdr3_length: 13
j_call: TRBJ2-3

cdr3_nt: TGTGCCATCAGTGAGTCGGACCTTGGCTACACCTTC
cdr3_aa: CAISESDLGYTF
d_call: .
v_call: TRBV10-3
clone_size: .
cdr3_length: 12
j_call: TRBJ1-2

cdr3_nt: TGTGCCAGCAGTTTAGCGGGGGGAGGGCGAGAGACCCAGTACTTC
cdr3_aa: CASSLAGGGRETQYF
d_call: TRBD2
v_call: TRBV28
clone_size: .
cdr3_length: 15
j_call: TRBJ2-5

cdr3_nt: TGTGCCAGTACCACAACAGGTCTCGGGGCCAACGTCCTGACTTTC
cdr3_aa: CASTTTGLGANVLTF
d_call: .
v_call: TRBV19
clone_size: .
cdr3_length: 15
j_call: TRBJ2-6